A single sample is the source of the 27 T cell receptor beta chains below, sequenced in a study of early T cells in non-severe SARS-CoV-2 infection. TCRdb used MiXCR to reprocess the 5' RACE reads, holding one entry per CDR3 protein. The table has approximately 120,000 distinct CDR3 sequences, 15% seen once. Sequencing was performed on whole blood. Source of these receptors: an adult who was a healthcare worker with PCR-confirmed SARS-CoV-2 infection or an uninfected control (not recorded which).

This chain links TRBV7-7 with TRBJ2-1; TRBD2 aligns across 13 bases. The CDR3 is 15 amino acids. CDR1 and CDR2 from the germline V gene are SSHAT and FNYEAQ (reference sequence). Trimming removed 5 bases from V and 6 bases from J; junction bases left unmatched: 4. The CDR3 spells CASSLTSGGANEQFF. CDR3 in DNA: TGTGCCAGCAGCCTAACTAGCGGGGGGGCCAATGAGCAGTTCTTC.

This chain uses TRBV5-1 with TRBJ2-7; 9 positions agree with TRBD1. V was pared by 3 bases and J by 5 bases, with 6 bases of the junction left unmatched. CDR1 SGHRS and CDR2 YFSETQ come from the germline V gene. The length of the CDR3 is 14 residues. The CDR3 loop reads CASSSQGATNEQYF. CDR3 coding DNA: TGCGCCAGCAGCTCACAGGGGGCGACGAACGAGCAGTACTTC. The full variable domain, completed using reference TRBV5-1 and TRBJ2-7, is KAGVTQTPRYLIKTRGQQVTLSCSPISGHRSVSWYQQTPGQGLQFLFEYFSETQRNKGNFPGRFSGRQFSNSRSEMNVSTLELGDSALYLCASSSQGATNEQYFGPGTRLTVT.

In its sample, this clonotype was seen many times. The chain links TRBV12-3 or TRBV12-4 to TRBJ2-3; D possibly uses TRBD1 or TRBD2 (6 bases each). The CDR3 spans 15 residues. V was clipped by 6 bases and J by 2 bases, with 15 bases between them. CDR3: CASSPGGQSTDTQYF. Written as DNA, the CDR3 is TGTGCCAGCAGCCCCGGGGGCCAGTCCACAGATACGCAGTATTTT.

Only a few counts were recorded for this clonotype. CDR3 bases: TGTGCCAGCAGCGTAGGACAGTTTAAGCCCCAGCATTTT. It specifies CASSVGQFKPQHF. The chain couples TRBV9 to TRBJ1-5; a possible D gene is TRBD1 (5 bases). The CDR3 contains 13 residues. Trimming left V 0 bases short and J 8 bases short, with 9 bases between. In germline, CDR1 is SGDLS, CDR2 YYNGEE.

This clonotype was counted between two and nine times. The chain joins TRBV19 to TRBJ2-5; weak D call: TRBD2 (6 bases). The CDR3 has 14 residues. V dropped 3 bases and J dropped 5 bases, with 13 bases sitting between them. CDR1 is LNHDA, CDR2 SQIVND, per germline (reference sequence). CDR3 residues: CASSIKLAFETQYF. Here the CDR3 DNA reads TGTGCCAGTAGTATTAAACTAGCTTTTGAGACCCAGTACTTC.

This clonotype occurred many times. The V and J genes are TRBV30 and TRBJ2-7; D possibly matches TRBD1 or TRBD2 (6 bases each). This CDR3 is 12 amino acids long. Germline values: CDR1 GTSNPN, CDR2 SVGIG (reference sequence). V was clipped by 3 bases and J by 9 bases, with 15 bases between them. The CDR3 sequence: CAWSLGGLRQYF. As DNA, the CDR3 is TGTGCCTGGAGCCTTGGGGGGCTCAGGCAGTACTTC.

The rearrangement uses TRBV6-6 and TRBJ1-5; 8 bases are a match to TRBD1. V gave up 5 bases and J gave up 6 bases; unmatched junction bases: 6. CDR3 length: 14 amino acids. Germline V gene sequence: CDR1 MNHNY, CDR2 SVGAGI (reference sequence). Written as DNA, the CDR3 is TGTGCCAGCAGTGGACAGGGCTTTGCTCAGCCCCAGCATTTT. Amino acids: CASSGQGFAQPQHF.

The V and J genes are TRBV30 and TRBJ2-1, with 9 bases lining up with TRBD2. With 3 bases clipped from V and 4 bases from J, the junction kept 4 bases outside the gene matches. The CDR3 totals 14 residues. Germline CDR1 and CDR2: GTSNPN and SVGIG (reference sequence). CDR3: CAWRRLAGYNEQFF. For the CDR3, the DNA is TGTGCCTGGAGACGGCTAGCGGGGTACAATGAGCAGTTCTTC. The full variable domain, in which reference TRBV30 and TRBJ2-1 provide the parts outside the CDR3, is SQTIHQWPATLVQPVGSPLSLECTVEGTSNPNLYWYRQAAGRGLQLLFYSVGIGQISSEVPQNLSASRPQDRQFILSSKKLLLSDSGFYLCAWRRLAGYNEQFFGPGTRLTVL.

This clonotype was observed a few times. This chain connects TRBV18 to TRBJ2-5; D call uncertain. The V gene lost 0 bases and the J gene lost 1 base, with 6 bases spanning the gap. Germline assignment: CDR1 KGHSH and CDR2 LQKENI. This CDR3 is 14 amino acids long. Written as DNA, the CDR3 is TGTGCCAGCTCACCACCCGTTTCCCAAGAGACCCAGTACTTC. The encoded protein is CASSPPVSQETQYF.

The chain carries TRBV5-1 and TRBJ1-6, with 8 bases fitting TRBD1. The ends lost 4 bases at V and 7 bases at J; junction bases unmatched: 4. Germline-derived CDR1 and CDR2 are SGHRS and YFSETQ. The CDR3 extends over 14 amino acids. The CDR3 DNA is TGCGCCAGCAGCCTCCAGGGGGCCAATTCACCCCTCCACTTT. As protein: CASSLQGANSPLHF.

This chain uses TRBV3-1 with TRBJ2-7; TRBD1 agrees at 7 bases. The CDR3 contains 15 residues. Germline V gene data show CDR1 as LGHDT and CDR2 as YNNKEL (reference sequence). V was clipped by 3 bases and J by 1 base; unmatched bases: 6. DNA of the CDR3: TGTGCCAGCAGCCACGCCGCGACAGGGTCCTACGAGCAGTACTTC. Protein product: CASSHAATGSYEQYF.

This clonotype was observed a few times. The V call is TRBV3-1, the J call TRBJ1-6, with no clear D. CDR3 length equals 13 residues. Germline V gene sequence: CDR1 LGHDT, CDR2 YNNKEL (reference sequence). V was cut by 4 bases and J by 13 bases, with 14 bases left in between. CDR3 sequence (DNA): TGTGCCAGCAGCCCCAGTCAAAAGACTCCCCTCCACTTT. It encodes CASSPSQKTPLHF.

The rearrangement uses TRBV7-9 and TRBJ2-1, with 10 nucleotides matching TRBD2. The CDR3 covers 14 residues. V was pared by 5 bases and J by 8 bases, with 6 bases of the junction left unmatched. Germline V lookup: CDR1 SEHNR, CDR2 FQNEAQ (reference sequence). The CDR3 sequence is CASSPWGLAYEQFF. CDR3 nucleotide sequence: TGTGCCAGCAGCCCTTGGGGACTAGCGTATGAGCAGTTCTTC.

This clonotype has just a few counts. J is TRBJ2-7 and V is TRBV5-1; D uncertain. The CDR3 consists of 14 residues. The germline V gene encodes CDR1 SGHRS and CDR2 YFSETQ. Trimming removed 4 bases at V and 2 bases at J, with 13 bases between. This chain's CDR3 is CASSPDPSAYEQYF. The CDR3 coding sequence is TGCGCCAGCAGCCCAGACCCCTCGGCCTACGAGCAGTACTTC.

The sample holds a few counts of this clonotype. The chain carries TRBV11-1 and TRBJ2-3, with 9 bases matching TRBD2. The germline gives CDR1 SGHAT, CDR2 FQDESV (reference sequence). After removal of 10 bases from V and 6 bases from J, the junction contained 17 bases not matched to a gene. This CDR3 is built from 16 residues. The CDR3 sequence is CAITSYGSGGPDTQYF. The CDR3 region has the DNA TGTGCCATAACTTCGTATGGTAGCGGGGGCCCTGATACGCAGTATTTT.

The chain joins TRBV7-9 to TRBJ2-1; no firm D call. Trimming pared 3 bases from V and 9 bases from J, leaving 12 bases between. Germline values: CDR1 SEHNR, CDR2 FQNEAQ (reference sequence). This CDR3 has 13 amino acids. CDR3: CASSLMTTGEQFF. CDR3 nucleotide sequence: TGTGCCAGCAGCTTGATGACAACCGGTGAGCAGTTCTTC.

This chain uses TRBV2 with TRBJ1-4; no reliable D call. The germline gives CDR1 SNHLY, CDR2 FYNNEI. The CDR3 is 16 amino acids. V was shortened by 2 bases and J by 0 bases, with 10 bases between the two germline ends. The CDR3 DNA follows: TGTGCCAGCAGTGAACGGCTGCTTGCAACTAATGAAAAACTGTTTTTT. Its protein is CASSERLLATNEKLFF.

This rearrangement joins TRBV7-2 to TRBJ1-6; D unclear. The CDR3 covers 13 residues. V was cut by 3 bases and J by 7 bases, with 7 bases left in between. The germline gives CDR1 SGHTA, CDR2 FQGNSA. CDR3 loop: CASSLWGNSPLHF. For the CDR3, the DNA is TGTGCCAGCAGCTTGTGGGGAAATTCACCCCTCCACTTT.

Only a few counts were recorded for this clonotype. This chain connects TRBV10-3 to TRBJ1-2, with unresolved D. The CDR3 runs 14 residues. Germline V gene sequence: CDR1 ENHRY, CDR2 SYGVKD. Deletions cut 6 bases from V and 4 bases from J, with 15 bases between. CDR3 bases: TGTGCCATCAGGGGAGGAGTTCAGAGCTATGGCTACACCTTC. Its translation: CAIRGGVQSYGYTF.

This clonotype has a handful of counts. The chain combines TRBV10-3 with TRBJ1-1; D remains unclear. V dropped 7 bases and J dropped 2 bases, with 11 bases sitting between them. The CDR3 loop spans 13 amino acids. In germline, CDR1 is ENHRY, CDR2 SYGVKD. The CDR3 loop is CAIKPKINTEAFF. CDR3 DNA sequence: TGTGCCATCAAACCGAAGATTAACACTGAAGCTTTCTTT.

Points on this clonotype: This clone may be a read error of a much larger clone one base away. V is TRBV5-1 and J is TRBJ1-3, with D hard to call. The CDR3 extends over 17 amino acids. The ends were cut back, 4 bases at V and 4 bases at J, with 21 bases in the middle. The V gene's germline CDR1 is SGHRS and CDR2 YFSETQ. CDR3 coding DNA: TGCGCCAGCAGCAACGGTTATATAGGGTCAGGAGGAAACACCATATATTTT. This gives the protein CASSNGYIGSGGNTIYF.

CDR3 protein: CASSLSTRAYEQYF. CDR3 nucleotide sequence: TGTGCCAGCAGTTTATCGACCAGGGCCTACGAGCAGTACTTC. The chain combines TRBV27 with TRBJ2-7; D is possibly TRBD1 (5 bases). This CDR3 contains 14 residues. Germline assignment: CDR1 MNHEY and CDR2 SMNVEV (reference sequence). Trimming pared 0 bases from V and 2 bases from J, leaving 8 bases between.

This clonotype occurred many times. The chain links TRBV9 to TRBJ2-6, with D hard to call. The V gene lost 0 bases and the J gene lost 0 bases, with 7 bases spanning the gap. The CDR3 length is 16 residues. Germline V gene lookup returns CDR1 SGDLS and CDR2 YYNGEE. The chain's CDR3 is CASSVGTTSGANVLTF. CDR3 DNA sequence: TGTGCCAGCAGCGTAGGTACTACCTCTGGGGCCAACGTCCTGACTTTC.

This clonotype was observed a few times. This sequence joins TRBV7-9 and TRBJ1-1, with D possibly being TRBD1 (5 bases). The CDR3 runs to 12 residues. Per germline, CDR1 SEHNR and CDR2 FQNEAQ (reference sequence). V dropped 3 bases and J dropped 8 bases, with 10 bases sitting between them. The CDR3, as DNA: TGTGCCAGCAGCTTCCGGGACCTCGAAGCTTTCTTT. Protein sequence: CASSFRDLEAFF.

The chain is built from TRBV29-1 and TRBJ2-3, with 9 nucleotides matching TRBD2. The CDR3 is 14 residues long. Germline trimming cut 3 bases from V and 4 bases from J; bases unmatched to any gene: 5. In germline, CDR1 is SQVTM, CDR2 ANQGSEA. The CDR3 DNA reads TGCAGCGTTGATGAGCGGGGGGTCGCAGATACGCAGTATTTT. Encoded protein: CSVDERGVADTQYF.

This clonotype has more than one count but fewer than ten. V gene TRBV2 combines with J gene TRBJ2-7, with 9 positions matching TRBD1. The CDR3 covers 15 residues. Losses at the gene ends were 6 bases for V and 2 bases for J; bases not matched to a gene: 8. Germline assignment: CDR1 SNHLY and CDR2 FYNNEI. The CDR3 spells CASSKWGQGPYEQYF. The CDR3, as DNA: TGTGCCAGCAGCAAGTGGGGACAGGGACCCTACGAGCAGTACTTC.

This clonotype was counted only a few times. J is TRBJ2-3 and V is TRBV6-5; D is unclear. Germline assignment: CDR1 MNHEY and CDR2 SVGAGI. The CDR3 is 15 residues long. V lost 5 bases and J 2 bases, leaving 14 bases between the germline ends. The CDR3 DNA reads TGTGCCAGCAGTCCTGCGTGGCGCCCCACAGATACGCAGTATTTT. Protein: CASSPAWRPTDTQYF.